Listed below are T cell receptor beta chains from one sample, sequenced in a study of cytomegalovirus exposure and HLA in healthy donors. Clones were read by immunoSEQ multiplex PCR, and TCRdb kept only the in-frame ones, dropping some. The repertoire holds 150,000 to 200,000 clones, with around 88% as singletons. Sequencing was performed on PBMCs. The receptors come from a woman between 18 and 30 years old in good health and CMV-seronegative. CDR3s include the opening cysteine and the closing phenylalanine or tryptophan. A D gene is named only where the DNA matches it firmly. The listing skips clone size in some rows; elsewhere it reads once, few, many or a size class.

d_call,j_call,clone_size,v_call,cdr3_length,cdr3_nt,cdr3_aa
TRBD2,TRBJ2-1,.,TRBV2,16,TGTGCCAGCAGTGTGGTGTCGGGCGGGGGGAGAGATGAGCAGTTCTTC,CASSVVSGGGRDEQFF
TRBD2,TRBJ2-3,.,TRBV15,17,TGTGCCACCAGCACTTTTCCACGGACTAGCAGCACAGATACGCAGTATTTT,CATSTFPRTSSTDTQYF
TRBD2,TRBJ2-7,.,TRBV10-2,15,TGCGCCAGCAGTGAGACTAGCGGTAGCTCCTACGAGCAGTACTTC,CASSETSGSSYEQYF
TRBD1,TRBJ1-2,few,TRBV10-1,13,TGCGCCAGCAGTGCCGGGACAGGATATGGCTACACCTTC,CASSAGTGYGYTF
TRBD1,TRBJ2-5,.,TRBV5-8,14,TGTGCCAGCAGCCTGGGACAGGACCAAGAGACCCAGTACTTC,CASSLGQDQETQYF
TRBD2,TRBJ2-5,.,TRBV5-6,16,TGTGCCAGCAGCTTTAGGAGCGGGAGGGGATTCGAGACCCAGTACTTC,CASSFRSGRGFETQYF
.,TRBJ1-1,.,TRBV2,14,TGTGCCAGCAGTGTTGTGGGGGGGGACACTGAAGCTTTCTTT,CASSVVGGDTEAFF
TRBD2,TRBJ2-5,.,TRBV27,18,TGTGCCAGCAGTCCCCAGCCGTTTAGCGGGGGGCTCCAAGAGACCCAGTACTTC,CASSPQPFSGGLQETQYF
TRBD2,TRBJ2-3,.,TRBV5-1,14,TGCGCCAGCAGTCCCGTAGCGGGAGCAGATACGCAGTATTTT,CASSPVAGADTQYF
.,TRBJ1-2,few,TRBV6-1,15,TGTGCCAGCAGGAGGGGAGGGGCGCCGGACTATGGCTACACCTTC,CASRRGGAPDYGYTF
.,TRBJ1-2,once,TRBV5-6,14,TGTGCCAGTCAAACCGGGACACTTAACTATGGCTACACCTTC,CASQTGTLNYGYTF
TRBD1,TRBJ2-7,.,TRBV14,15,TGTGCCAGCAGCCGGGGGACAGGTTCCTTATACGAGCAGTACTTC,CASSRGTGSLYEQYF
TRBD1,TRBJ1-5,once,TRBV6-1,14,TGTGCCCCCAGGGGGCAGGGGGGCAATCAGCCCCAGCATTTT,CAPRGQGGNQPQHF
TRBD1,TRBJ1-2,.,TRBV6-5,15,TGTGCCAGCAGCCGTAGAGGGACAGATGGATATGGCTACACCTTC,CASSRRGTDGYGYTF
.,TRBJ1-2,.,TRBV2,11,TGTGCCAGCTCCGCGGAAGGAGGCTACACCTTC,CASSAEGGYTF
TRBD2,TRBJ2-7,.,TRBV7-2,16,TGTGCCAGCAGCTACCGAGCGGGGGGGAGCTCCTACGAGCAGTACTTC,CASSYRAGGSSYEQYF
TRBD1,TRBJ2-2,.,TRBV7-6,14,TGTGCCAGCAGCTTAGGACAGGGGGCCGGGGAGCTGTTTTTT,CASSLGQGAGELFF
TRBD2,TRBJ2-7,.,TRBV18,14,TGTGCCAGCTCACTTAACCAGCGGGACTACGAGCAGTACTTC,CASSLNQRDYEQYF
.,TRBJ2-7,.,TRBV14,17,TGTGCCAGCAGCCACCCCACCCCGACAGGAAGGGACTACGAGCAGTACTTC,CASSHPTPTGRDYEQYF